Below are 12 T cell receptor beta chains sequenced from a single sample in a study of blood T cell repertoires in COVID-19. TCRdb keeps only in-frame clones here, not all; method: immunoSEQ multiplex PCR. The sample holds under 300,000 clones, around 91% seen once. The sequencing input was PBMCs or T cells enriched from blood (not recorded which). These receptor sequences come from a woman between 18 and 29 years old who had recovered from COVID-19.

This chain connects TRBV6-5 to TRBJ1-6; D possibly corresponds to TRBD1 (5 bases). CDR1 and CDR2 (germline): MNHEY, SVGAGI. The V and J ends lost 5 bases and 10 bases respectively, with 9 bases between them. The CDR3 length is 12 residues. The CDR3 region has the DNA TGTGCCAGCAGTAGGGGCCGCTCACCCCTCCACTTT. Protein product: CASSRGRSPLHF.

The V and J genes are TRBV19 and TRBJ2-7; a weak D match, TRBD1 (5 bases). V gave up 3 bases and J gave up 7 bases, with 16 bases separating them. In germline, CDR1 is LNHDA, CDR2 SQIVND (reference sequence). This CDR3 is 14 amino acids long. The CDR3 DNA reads TGTGCCAGTAGTATCGGAGACAGAGGAAGTGAGCAGTACTTC. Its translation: CASSIGDRGSEQYF. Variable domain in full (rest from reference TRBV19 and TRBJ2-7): DGGITQSPKYLFRKEGQNVTLSCEQNLNHDAMYWYRQDPGQGLRLIYYSQIVNDFQKGDIAEGYSVSREKKESFPLTVTSAQKNPTAFYLCASSIGDRGSEQYFGPGTRLTVT.

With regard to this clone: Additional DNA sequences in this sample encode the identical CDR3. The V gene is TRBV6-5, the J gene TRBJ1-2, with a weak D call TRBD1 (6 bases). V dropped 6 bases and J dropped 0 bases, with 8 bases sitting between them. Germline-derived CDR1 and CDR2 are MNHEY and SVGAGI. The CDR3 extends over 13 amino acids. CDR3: CASSRDTNYGYTF. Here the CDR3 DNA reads TGTGCCAGCAGCCGGGACACTAACTATGGCTACACCTTC.

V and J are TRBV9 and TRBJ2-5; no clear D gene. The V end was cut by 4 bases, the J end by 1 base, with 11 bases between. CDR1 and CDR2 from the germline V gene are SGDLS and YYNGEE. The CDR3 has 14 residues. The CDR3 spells CASSPRQSQETQYF. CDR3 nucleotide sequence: TGTGCCAGCAGCCCGAGGCAAAGCCAAGAGACCCAGTACTTC.

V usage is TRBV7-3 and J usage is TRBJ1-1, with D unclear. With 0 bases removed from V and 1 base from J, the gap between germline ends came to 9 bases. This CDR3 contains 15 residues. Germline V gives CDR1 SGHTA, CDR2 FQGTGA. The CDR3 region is CASSLTGVTNTEAFF. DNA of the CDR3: TGTGCCAGCAGCTTAACCGGGGTTACGAACACTGAAGCTTTCTTT. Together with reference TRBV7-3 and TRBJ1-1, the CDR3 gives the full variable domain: GAGVSQTPSNKVTEKGKYVELRCDPISGHTALYWYRQSLGQGPEFLIYFQGTGAADDSGLPNDRFFAVRPEGSVSTLKIQRTERGDSAVYLCASSLTGVTNTEAFFGQGTRLTVV.

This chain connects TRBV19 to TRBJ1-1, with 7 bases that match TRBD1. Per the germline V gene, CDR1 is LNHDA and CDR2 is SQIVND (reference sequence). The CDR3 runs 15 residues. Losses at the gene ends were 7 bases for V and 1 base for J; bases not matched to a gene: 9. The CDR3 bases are TGTGCCAGTACCGCACCCCGGACAGGGAACACTGAAGCTTTCTTT. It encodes CASTAPRTGNTEAFF.

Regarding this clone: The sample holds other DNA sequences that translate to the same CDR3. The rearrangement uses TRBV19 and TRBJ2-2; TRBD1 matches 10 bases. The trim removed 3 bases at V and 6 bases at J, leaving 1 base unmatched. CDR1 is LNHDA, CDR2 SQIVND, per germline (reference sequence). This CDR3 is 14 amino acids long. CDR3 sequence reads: CASSIGQGAGELFF. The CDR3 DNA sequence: TGTGCCAGTAGTATCGGACAGGGGGCCGGGGAGCTGTTTTTT.

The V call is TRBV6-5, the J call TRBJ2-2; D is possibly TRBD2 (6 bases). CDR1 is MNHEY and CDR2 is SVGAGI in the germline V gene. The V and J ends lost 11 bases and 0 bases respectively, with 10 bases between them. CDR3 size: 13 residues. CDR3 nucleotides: TGTGCCGTAGCGGAGACGAACACCGGGGAGCTGTTTTTT. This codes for CAVAETNTGELFF.

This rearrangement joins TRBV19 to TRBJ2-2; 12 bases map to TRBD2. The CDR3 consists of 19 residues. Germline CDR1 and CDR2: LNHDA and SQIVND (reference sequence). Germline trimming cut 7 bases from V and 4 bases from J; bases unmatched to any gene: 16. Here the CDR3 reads CASTSRGLAGGQGTGELFF. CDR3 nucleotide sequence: TGTGCCAGTACCAGTAGGGGTCTAGCGGGGGGGCAGGGCACCGGGGAGCTGTTTTTT.

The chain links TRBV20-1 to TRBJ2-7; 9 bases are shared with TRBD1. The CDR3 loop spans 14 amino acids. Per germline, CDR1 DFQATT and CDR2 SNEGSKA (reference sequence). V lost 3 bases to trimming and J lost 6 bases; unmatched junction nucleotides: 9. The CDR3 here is CSASGRTGVGEQYF. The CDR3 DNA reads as TGCAGTGCTAGTGGGAGGACAGGGGTCGGCGAGCAGTACTTC.

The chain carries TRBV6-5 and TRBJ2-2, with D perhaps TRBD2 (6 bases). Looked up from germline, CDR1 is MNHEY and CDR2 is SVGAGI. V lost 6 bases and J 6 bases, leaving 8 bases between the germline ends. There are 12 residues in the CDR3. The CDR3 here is CASRSSAGELFF. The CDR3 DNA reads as TGTGCCAGCAGATCTAGCGCCGGGGAGCTGTTTTTT.

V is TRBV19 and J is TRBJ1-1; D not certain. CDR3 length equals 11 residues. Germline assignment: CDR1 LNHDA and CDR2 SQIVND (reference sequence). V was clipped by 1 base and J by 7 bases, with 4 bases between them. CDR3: CASSIADEAFF. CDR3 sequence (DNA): TGTGCCAGTAGTATAGCAGATGAAGCTTTCTTT. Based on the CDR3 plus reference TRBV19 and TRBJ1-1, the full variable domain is DGGITQSPKYLFRKEGQNVTLSCEQNLNHDAMYWYRQDPGQGLRLIYYSQIVNDFQKGDIAEGYSVSREKKESFPLTVTSAQKNPTAFYLCASSIADEAFFGQGTRLTVV.